The 24 T cell receptor beta chains below come from one sample, sequenced in a study of blood T cell repertoires in COVID-19. The method was immunoSEQ multiplex PCR; TCRdb's version includes in-frame clones alone and lacks a portion of them. The table shows some 83,000 clones, with around 88% occurring only once. Sequencing was performed on peripheral blood. The receptors stem from a man aged 55 to 69 with acute or convalescent COVID-19.

A single count supports this clone. The gene calls are TRBV6-5 and TRBJ1-1, with 8 positions matching TRBD1. V lost 5 bases and J lost 9; bases outside the gene matches: 2. CDR1 is MNHEY and CDR2 is SVGAGI in the germline V gene. CDR3 size: 11 residues. The CDR3 DNA reads as TGTGCCAGCAGTCAGGGGGCGAAAGCTTTCTTT. It codes for CASSQGAKAFF.

The rearrangement joins TRBV5-8 to TRBJ2-3; D gene ambiguous. The CDR3 is 12 amino acids. Trimming removed 4 bases from V and 7 bases from J, with 10 bases in between. In germline, CDR1 is SGHTS, CDR2 YDEGEE. CDR3 nucleotides: TGTGCCAGCAGCCCACGACTTAATACGCAGTATTTT. Amino acid sequence: CASSPRLNTQYF.

The rearrangement joins TRBV7-3 to TRBJ1-1; D unclear. CDR3 length: 13 amino acids. Per the germline V gene, CDR1 is SGHTA and CDR2 is FQGTGA. Trimming took 3 bases from V and 4 from J, leaving 9 bases between them. In DNA, the CDR3 is TGTGCCAGCAGCTTTTCCGAGGGCACTGAAGCTTTCTTT. Amino acid sequence: CASSFSEGTEAFF.

The rearrangement links TRBV9 to TRBJ2-2; no clear D gene. The V end lost 4 bases, the J end lost 3 bases, and 10 bases lay between the germline ends. CDR3 length: 14 amino acids. Per germline, CDR1 SGDLS and CDR2 YYNGEE. Here the CDR3 DNA reads TGTGCCAGCAGCCCAGGATGGTACACCGGGGAGCTGTTTTTT. Its protein product is CASSPGWYTGELFF.

The rearrangement links TRBV6-5 to TRBJ1-2, with 7 bases lining up with TRBD1. The CDR3 is 15 residues long. V lost 6 bases, J lost 0 bases, and 7 bases stayed unmatched. Germline-derived CDR1 and CDR2 are MNHEY and SVGAGI. The chain's CDR3 is CASSPGTATNYGYTF. The CDR3 DNA is TGTGCCAGCAGCCCCGGGACAGCGACTAACTATGGCTACACCTTC.

The genes are TRBV28 and TRBJ1-5; no reliable D call. The CDR3 loop spans 14 amino acids. Germline V gives CDR1 MDHEN, CDR2 SYDVKM. V gave up 2 bases and J gave up 0 bases, with 5 bases separating them. The CDR3: CASSLPDSNQPQHF. CDR3 nucleotide sequence: TGTGCCAGCAGTTTACCAGATAGCAATCAGCCCCAGCATTTT.

CDR3 DNA: TGTGCCAGACGGGACAGGGGGCCCTCCCGTTCCACCGGGGAGCTGTTTTTT. It is translated as CARRDRGPSRSTGELFF. The chain carries TRBV7-5 and TRBJ2-2; TRBD1 reflects the table's D call only, with no check against the DNA. TRBV7-5 is a recognized pseudogene. The CDR3 has 17 amino acids.

The chain couples TRBV5-8 to TRBJ1-3; 10 bases agree with TRBD1. Germline V gene lookup returns CDR1 SGHTS and CDR2 YDEGEE. The trim removed 3 bases at V and 4 bases at J, leaving 16 bases unmatched. This CDR3 has 19 residues. The CDR3 DNA follows: TGTGCCAGCAGCTCCCCGTCATCCCGGGACAGGGGATCGGGAAACACCATATATTTT. Its protein is CASSSPSSRDRGSGNTIYF.

The rearrangement uses TRBV6-2 or TRBV6-3 and TRBJ2-4; D is unclear. Trimming left V 5 bases short and J 0 bases short, with 11 bases between. This CDR3 contains 15 residues. Germline values: CDR1 MNHEY, CDR2 SVGEGT. CDR3 in amino acids: CASSQQPRAKNIQYF. CDR3 in DNA: TGTGCCAGCAGTCAACAGCCAAGAGCCAAAAACATTCAGTACTTC.

This chain's CDR3 is CAISLYRDEQYF. CDR3 nucleotide sequence: TGTGCCATCAGCCTCTACAGGGACGAGCAGTACTTC. The rearrangement joins TRBV10-3 to TRBJ2-7; D is perhaps TRBD1 (6 bases). CDR3 length equals 12 residues. V was shortened by 6 bases and J by 5 bases, with 11 bases between the two germline ends. Germline CDR1 is ENHRY and CDR2 is SYGVKD.

The chain employs TRBV19 and TRBJ1-1; no reliable D call. The CDR3 is 14 amino acids. CDR1 LNHDA and CDR2 SQIVND come from the germline V gene (reference sequence). Trimming cost V 7 bases and J 5 bases, with 17 bases left between them. The CDR3 sequence: CASTRPPEETEAFF. The CDR3 nucleotides read TGTGCCAGTACCCGACCCCCTGAGGAGACTGAAGCTTTCTTT.

The chain links TRBV19 to TRBJ1-6, with unresolved D. Between the trimmed V and J ends, which lost 6 bases and 0 bases, there was a span of 9 bases. The CDR3 consists of 15 residues. The V gene's germline CDR1 is LNHDA and CDR2 SQIVND (reference sequence). CDR3: CASSSTGSYNSPLHF. CDR3 DNA: TGTGCCAGTAGCTCCACCGGCTCCTATAATTCACCCCTCCACTTT.

This chain connects TRBV10-1 to TRBJ1-3; no definite D call. Looked up from germline, CDR1 is WNHNN and CDR2 is SYGVQD (reference sequence). Deletions cut 3 bases from V and 4 bases from J, with 7 bases between. This CDR3 has 13 residues. The CDR3 DNA sequence: TGCGCCAGCAGTGATCACTCGGGAAACACCATATATTTT. It yields the protein CASSDHSGNTIYF.

The chain couples TRBV30 to TRBJ2-1, with D perhaps TRBD2 (5 bases). This CDR3 contains 14 residues. V lost 4 bases and J 2 bases, leaving 12 bases between the germline ends. CDR1 GTSNPN and CDR2 SVGIG come from the germline V gene (reference sequence). The CDR3 loop is CAWNLGLTYNEQFF. CDR3 coding DNA: TGTGCCTGGAACCTTGGACTTACCTACAATGAGCAGTTCTTC.

CDR3 residues: CASSSRDIWDNEQFF. The CDR3 DNA is TGTGCCAGCAGCTCCCGGGACATTTGGGACAATGAGCAGTTCTTC. The J gene is TRBJ2-1, the V gene TRBV11-3, with D perhaps TRBD1 (6 bases). The germline gives CDR1 SGHNT, CDR2 YENEEA. Trimming took 4 bases from V and 5 from J, leaving 15 bases between them. The CDR3 is 15 amino acids.

This chain links TRBV4-1 with TRBJ1-3, with 12 positions matching TRBD1. Germline CDR1 and CDR2: MGHRA and YSYEKL. V was pared by 4 bases and J by 1 base, with 5 bases of the junction left unmatched. The CDR3 loop spans 17 amino acids. DNA for the CDR3: TGCGCCAGCAGCCGTCCGGGACAGGGGGCATCTGGAAACACCATATATTTT. The encoded protein is CASSRPGQGASGNTIYF.

The chain carries TRBV27 and TRBJ2-1, with TRBD2 identical over 8 bases. The CDR3 is made up of 17 amino acids. Germline V gene sequence: CDR1 MNHEY, CDR2 SMNVEV (reference sequence). With V trimmed by 2 bases and J by 9 bases, 15 bases remained unmatched. The CDR3 sequence: CASSLPSASGPRGEQFF. As DNA, the CDR3 is TGTGCCAGCAGTTTACCCTCGGCTAGCGGGCCTCGCGGTGAGCAGTTCTTC.

V is TRBV7-3 and J is TRBJ2-7, with 9 bases identical to TRBD1. The CDR3 contains 14 residues. Per germline, CDR1 SGHTA and CDR2 FQGTGA. V dropped 5 bases and J dropped 3; count of bases not matched to a gene: 5. The CDR3 sequence: CASSVTGGNYEQYF. CDR3 bases: TGTGCCAGCAGCGTTACAGGGGGCAACTACGAGCAGTACTTC.

This clone came up once. The chain employs TRBV30 and TRBJ1-1, with 9 bases identical to TRBD1. Looked up from germline, CDR1 is GTSNPN and CDR2 is SVGIG (reference sequence). V trimming: 3 bases; J trimming: 11 bases; junction bases outside the gene matches: 10. The CDR3 covers 13 residues. Here the CDR3 reads CAWRDGTGRGAFF. In nucleotides, the CDR3 is TGTGCCTGGAGAGACGGGACAGGGCGAGGGGCTTTCTTT.

This rearrangement joins TRBV2 to TRBJ2-7; 10 bases line up with TRBD2. J gave up 6 bases and V 4 bases, and 6 bases lay outside the gene matches. CDR1 and CDR2 (germline): SNHLY, FYNNEI. The CDR3 totals 14 residues. The chain's CDR3 is CASSGLAGVGEQYF. CDR3 in DNA: TGTGCCAGCAGTGGGCTAGCGGGAGTAGGCGAGCAGTACTTC.

The CDR3 spells CAISEKSDNGAFF. CDR3 nucleotides: TGTGCCATCAGTGAGAAGTCCGACAATGGGGCTTTCTTT. The chain is built from TRBV10-3 and TRBJ1-1; D not certain. The CDR3 is 13 residues long. Germline assignment: CDR1 ENHRY and CDR2 SYGVKD. The ends were cut back, 2 bases at V and 11 bases at J, with 15 bases in the middle.

The chain combines TRBV5-4 with TRBJ2-7; tentatively, D is TRBD2 (5 bases). CDR3 length: 16 residues. CDR1 and CDR2 from the germline V gene are SGHNT and YYREEE (reference sequence). The germline V and J ends were trimmed by 2 bases and 1 base, with 16 bases remaining between them. This CDR3 reads CASSFGGPTHSYEQYF. CDR3 bases: TGTGCCAGCAGCTTCGGAGGCCCTACCCATTCCTACGAGCAGTACTTC.

This clone was found a few times. This chain connects TRBV10-2 to TRBJ2-7, with TRBD2 as a possible D gene (6 bases). V gave up 7 bases and J gave up 2 bases, with 9 bases separating them. Germline CDR1 is WSHSY and CDR2 is SAAADI. This CDR3 is built from 12 residues. DNA of the CDR3: TGCGCCAGCACGACGGGAGCCTACGAGCAGTACTTC. Encoded protein: CASTTGAYEQYF.

This chain uses TRBV2 with TRBJ2-6; D is unresolved. V was clipped by 5 bases and J by 0 bases, with 5 bases between them. The CDR3 spans 14 residues. The germline V gene encodes CDR1 SNHLY and CDR2 FYNNEI. This CDR3 is CASSPGSGANVLTF. The CDR3 bases are TGTGCCAGCAGTCCAGGCTCTGGGGCCAACGTCCTGACTTTC. The full variable domain, rest sourced from reference TRBV2 and TRBJ2-6, is EPEVTQTPSHQVTQMGQEVILRCVPISNHLYFYWYRQILGQKVEFLVSFYNNEISEKSEIFDDQFSVERPDGSNFTLKIRSTKLEDSAMYFCASSPGSGANVLTFGAGSRLTVL.